This TCR beta chain was observed in a study of T-cell reconstitution after alpha-beta-depleted transplantation in children (TCRdb year 2016). Describing the broader study: Using TCR repertoire profiling, the study quantitatively followed how T-cell immune reconstitution unfolded in children after TCRalphabeta/CD19-depleted allogeneic hematopoietic cell transplantation.

A remark on this clonotype: Its antigen target is currently unknown. Per-base qualities were not stored, and no clone one base away is much larger.

Library method: PCR. Sequencing relied on an Illumina HiSeq 2500. Molecular barcoding was employed in the preparation of TCR libraries, with unique molecular identifiers being used to normalize TCRbeta repertoire quantification. TCRdb trimmed the raw reads at Q25, called clones with MiXCR and kept productive beta chains. Each entry is one CDR3 protein sequence, shown with its most common DNA and genes. This sample gives roughly 300,000 distinct CDR3 sequences in total; 9.9% of them show up just once. Of the sample, about a tenth is held by the ten largest clones. The CDR3 has 17 amino acids, counting the end cysteine and phenylalanine. Solely the CDR3 DNA is kept, with 51 bases framed from the first base. V and J lose 6 bases and 2 bases, and a span of 22 bases separates them.

The sample here was PBMCs from the stem cell graft donor, taken from the stem cell graft. Here the chain combines TRBV12-3 or TRBV12-4 and TRBJ2-5, with TRBD2 perhaps the D gene, on 6 matching bases. The clonotype originates from a human donor who donated a stem cell graft to a child with SCID. The nucleotide sequence is TGTGCCAGCAGGAACCTAGCGTGGGGAACCAAACAAGAGACCCAGTACTTC. Its coded protein is CASRNLAWGTKQETQYF.